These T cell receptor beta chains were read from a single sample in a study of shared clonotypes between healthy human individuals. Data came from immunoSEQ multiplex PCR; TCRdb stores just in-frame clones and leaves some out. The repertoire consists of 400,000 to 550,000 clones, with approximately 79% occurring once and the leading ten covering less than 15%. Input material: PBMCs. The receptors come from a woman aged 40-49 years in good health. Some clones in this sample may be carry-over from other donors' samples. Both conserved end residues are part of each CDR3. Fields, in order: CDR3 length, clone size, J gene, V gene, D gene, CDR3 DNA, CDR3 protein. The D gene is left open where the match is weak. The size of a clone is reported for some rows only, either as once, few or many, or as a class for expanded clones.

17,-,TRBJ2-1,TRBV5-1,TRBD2,TGCGCCAGCAGCTTGGTCAGCGGGAGGGCCTTGCGCAATGAGCAGTTCTTC,CASSLVSGRALRNEQFF
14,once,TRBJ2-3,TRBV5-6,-,TGTGCCAGCAGCTTGAGGAGGTACACAGATACGCAGTATTTT,CASSLRRYTDTQYF
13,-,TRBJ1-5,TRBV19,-,TGTGCCAGCCAACGGGGGGCCGGGCAGCCCCAGCATTTT,CASQRGAGQPQHF
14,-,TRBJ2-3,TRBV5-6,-,TGTGCCAGCAGTTCGACGACTAGCACAGATACGCAGTATTTT,CASSSTTSTDTQYF
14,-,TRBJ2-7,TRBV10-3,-,TGTGCCATCAGTGACGGCCTAGCCGCCTACGAGCAGTACTTC,CAISDGLAAYEQYF
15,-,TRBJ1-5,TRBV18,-,TGTGCCAGCTCACCACAGGGAACGAGTGTGCGGCCCCAGCATTTT,CASSPQGTSVRPQHF
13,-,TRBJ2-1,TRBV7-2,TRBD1,TGTGCCAGCAGCCCCGGACAGGGGCTAGAGCAGTTCTTC,CASSPGQGLEQFF
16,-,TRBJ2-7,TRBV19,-,TGTGCCAGTAGTCACCCTCGGCGGGGCTCATCCTACGAGCAGTACTTC,CASSHPRRGSSYEQYF
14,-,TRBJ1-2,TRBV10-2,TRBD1,TGCGCCAGCAGTAAGGGACAGGGGACTTATGGCTACACCTTC,CASSKGQGTYGYTF
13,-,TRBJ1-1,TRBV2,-,TGTGCCAGCAGGTATACAGGGAACACTGAAGCTTTCTTT,CASRYTGNTEAFF
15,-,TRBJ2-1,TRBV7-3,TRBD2,TGTGCCAGCAGGCGAGGGGGACTAGCGGGAGAAGAGCAGTTCTTC,CASRRGGLAGEEQFF
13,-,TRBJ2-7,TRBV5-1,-,TGCGCCAGCAGCTTGGCGAACGGCCACGAGCAGTACTTC,CASSLANGHEQYF
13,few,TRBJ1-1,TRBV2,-,TGTGCCAGCTGCATCGGACAGAACACTGAAGCTTTCTTT,CASCIGQNTEAFF
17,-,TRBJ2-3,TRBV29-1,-,TGCAGCGTTGAAGATAGAGTGCAGACAGGACCCGTGAATACGCAGTATTTT,CSVEDRVQTGPVNTQYF
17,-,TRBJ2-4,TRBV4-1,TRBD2,TGCGCCAGCAGCCAAGTGGAGCGGGGGATAGCCAAAAACATTCAGTACTTC,CASSQVERGIAKNIQYF
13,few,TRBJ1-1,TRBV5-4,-,TGTGCCAGCAGTGTGGACAGGAACACTGAAGCTTTCTTT,CASSVDRNTEAFF
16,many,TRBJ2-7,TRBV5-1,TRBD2,TGCGCCAGCAGCCCCGGACTAGCGGGGGTGGCCTACGAGCAGTACTTC,CASSPGLAGVAYEQYF
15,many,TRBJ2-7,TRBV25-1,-,TGTGCCAGCAGTGAATCAGGGACCTACCCGAGAGGGCAGTACTTC,CASSESGTYPRGQYF
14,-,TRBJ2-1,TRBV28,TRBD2,TGTGCCAGCAACGGGGGGGCTGATAACAATGAGCAGTTCTTC,CASNGGADNNEQFF
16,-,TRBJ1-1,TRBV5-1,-,TGCGCCAGCAGCTTGGTTCCCCTGGGGGGGGGCACTGAAGCTTTCTTT,CASSLVPLGGGTEAFF
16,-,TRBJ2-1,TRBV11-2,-,TGTGCCAGCAGTTTACAAGGGGGTAAGAATTACAATGAGCAGTTCTTC,CASSLQGGKNYNEQFF
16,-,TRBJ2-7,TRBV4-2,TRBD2,TGTGCCAGCAGCCCCGGGACTAGCGGAGACTCCTACGAGCAGTACTTC,CASSPGTSGDSYEQYF
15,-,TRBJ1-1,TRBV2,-,TGTGCCAGCAGTGAGTGGTCTCCGGAGAACACTGAAGCTTTCTTT,CASSEWSPENTEAFF
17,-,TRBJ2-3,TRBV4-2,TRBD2,TGTGCCAGCAGCCAGGGCCTAGCGGGAGAAGGCACAGATACGCAGTATTTT,CASSQGLAGEGTDTQYF
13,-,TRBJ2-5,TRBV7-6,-,TGTGCCAGCAGCTTAGGACTAGTCGAAGGCCAGTACTTC,CASSLGLVEGQYF